A selection of T cell receptor beta chains follows, all from one sample in a study of cytomegalovirus exposure and HLA in healthy donors. Measured with immunoSEQ multiplex PCR; TCRdb has only the in-frame clones, and not every one. The data contain fewer than 200,000 clones, 82% of them seen just once; the ten biggest clones take up about 1.5%. The sample consisted of PBMCs. Receptors originate from a male donor in good health and CMV-seronegative. Both conserved end residues are part of each CDR3. A D gene is named only where the DNA matches it firmly. Not all rows give a size; the values are once, few, many and, for expanded clones, a class.

v_call	clone_size	j_call	d_call	cdr3_aa	cdr3_nt
TRBV5-1	.	TRBJ1-1	.	CASSRALTGTEAFF	TGCGCCAGCAGTCGAGCCTTGACGGGCACTGAAGCTTTCTTT
TRBV7-9	.	TRBJ1-5	.	CASSLQGTNQPQHF	TGTGCCAGCAGCTTACAGGGTACCAATCAGCCCCAGCATTTT
TRBV6-5	.	TRBJ2-7	.	CATSGLSYEQYF	TGTGCCACGAGCGGTCTTTCCTACGAGCAGTACTTC
TRBV15	few	TRBJ2-3	.	CATSMRGGAADTQYF	TGTGCCACCAGCATGCGGGGAGGTGCGGCAGATACGCAGTATTTT
TRBV28	once	TRBJ2-7	TRBD2	CASSSAGARTYEQYF	TGTGCCAGCAGCTCAGCGGGAGCAAGGACCTACGAGCAGTACTTC
TRBV5-1	few	TRBJ2-5	TRBD2	CASSLGVAGPETQYF	TGCGCCAGCAGCTTGGGGGTAGCGGGGCCTGAGACCCAGTACTTC
TRBV5-1	.	TRBJ1-2	TRBD1	CASSSGQGLELYGYTF	TGCGCCAGCAGCTCCGGACAGGGTTTGGAGTTGTATGGCTACACCTTC
TRBV12-5	.	TRBJ1-2	.	CATDRGGGYGYTF	TGTGCTACCGACCGGGGGGGCGGCTATGGCTACACCTTC
TRBV7-6	.	TRBJ2-3	TRBD2	CASSLGPSGGSTDTQYF	TGTGCCAGCAGCTTAGGCCCCTCTGGCGGGAGTACAGATACGCAGTATTTT
TRBV18	few	TRBJ2-5	.	CASSPADRQETQYF	TGTGCCAGCTCGCCGGCTGACAGACAAGAGACCCAGTACTTC
TRBV19	.	TRBJ2-1	.	CASGDRTYNEQFF	TGTGCCAGTGGAGACAGAACCTACAATGAGCAGTTCTTC
TRBV5-1	few	TRBJ2-1	TRBD2	CASTGAGLLNEQFF	TGCGCCAGCACCGGAGCGGGACTTTTGAATGAGCAGTTCTTC
TRBV6-1	.	TRBJ1-1	.	CASPLGTRGSEAFF	TGCGCCAGTCCCTTGGGGACACGAGGGTCTGAAGCTTTCTTT
TRBV5-1	.	TRBJ1-1	.	CASSFGGDTEAFF	TGCGCCAGCAGCTTCGGGGGGGACACTGAAGCTTTCTTT
TRBV6-1	once	TRBJ1-4	.	CASLISNEKLFF	TGTGCCAGTCTAATAAGTAATGAAAAACTGTTTTTT
TRBV9	once	TRBJ2-6	.	CASSVDNRGLGANVLTF	TGTGCCAGCAGCGTAGACAACAGGGGACTTGGGGCCAACGTCCTGACTTTC
TRBV9	once	TRBJ2-5	.	CASSVAGAGETQYF	TGTGCCAGCAGCGTAGCAGGGGCTGGGGAGACCCAGTACTTC
TRBV5-6	once	TRBJ2-3	TRBD2	CASSQLAGGSFDTQYF	TGTGCCAGCAGCCAACTAGCGGGAGGATCATTTGATACGCAGTATTTT
TRBV5-1	.	TRBJ1-1	.	CASSLARNTEAFF	TGCGCCAGCAGTTTAGCAAGAAACACTGAAGCTTTCTTT
TRBV10-2	.	TRBJ1-5	.	CASSELDRSINQPQHF	TGCGCCAGCAGTGAGCTTGACAGGAGTATCAATCAGCCCCAGCATTTT
TRBV27	.	TRBJ1-2	TRBD1	CASSLMRTGSHGYTF	TGTGCCAGCAGTCTAATGCGGACAGGATCCCATGGCTACACCTTC
TRBV28	few	TRBJ2-7	.	CASSFLRTPYEQYF	TGTGCCAGCAGTTTTTTGCGAACCCCTTACGAGCAGTACTTC
TRBV9	few	TRBJ1-6	.	CASSVAPRSYNSPLHF	TGTGCCAGCAGCGTAGCTCCCCGCTCCTATAATTCACCCCTCCACTTT
TRBV5-1	.	TRBJ2-1	.	CASSYTPDSPLSYNEQFF	TGCGCCAGCAGCTACACGCCGGACAGCCCTCTTTCCTACAATGAGCAGTTCTTC
TRBV4-1	.	TRBJ1-4	TRBD1	CASSQGQGALLTNEKLFF	TGCGCCAGCAGCCAAGGGCAGGGGGCGTTATTAACTAATGAAAAACTGTTTTTT
TRBV11-2	.	TRBJ2-7	TRBD1	CASSSTGGHYEQYF	TGTGCCAGCAGCTCGACAGGGGGACACTACGAGCAGTACTTC
TRBV5-8	.	TRBJ2-1	TRBD2	CASSLGLAGYNEQFF	TGTGCCAGCAGCTTGGGACTAGCGGGTTACAATGAGCAGTTCTTC
TRBV28	few	TRBJ1-4	.	CASSSGGALIANEKLFF	TGTGCCAGCAGTTCGGGGGGCGCTTTGATAGCTAATGAAAAACTGTTTTTT
TRBV29-1	.	TRBJ2-5	.	CSVDQVGTQYF	TGCAGCGTTGACCAGGTTGGGACCCAGTACTTC
TRBV25-1	.	TRBJ2-7	.	CASTLMYEQYF	TGTGCCAGCACCTTAATGTACGAGCAGTACTTC
TRBV29-1	.	TRBJ2-7	.	CSVVSASVYEQYF	TGCAGCGTTGTGTCAGCGTCCGTCTACGAGCAGTACTTC
TRBV5-1	.	TRBJ2-3	.	CASSLVGQGKTDTQYF	TGCGCCAGCAGCTTGGTGGGGCAGGGGAAAACAGATACGCAGTATTTT
TRBV6-1	.	TRBJ2-7	TRBD2	CASCTSGRYDEQYF	TGTGCCAGCTGCACCAGCGGGAGGTATGACGAGCAGTACTTC
TRBV5-1	.	TRBJ2-7	TRBD1	CASSHLRTGSSYEQYF	TGCGCCAGCAGCCATTTGAGGACAGGGAGCTCCTACGAGCAGTACTTC
TRBV9	.	TRBJ1-2	.	CASSVGGDYGYTF	TGTGCCAGCAGCGTAGGCGGAGACTATGGCTACACCTTC
TRBV6-1	.	TRBJ1-1	TRBD1	CASSARDRGDTEAFF	TGTGCCAGCAGTGCCCGGGACAGAGGGGACACTGAAGCTTTCTTT
TRBV5-1	few	TRBJ2-7	TRBD2	CASSPLPSGGAREQYF	TGCGCCAGCAGCCCATTGCCTAGCGGGGGGGCCAGAGAGCAGTACTTC
TRBV9	.	TRBJ1-3	.	CASSAGRDSGNTIYF	TGTGCCAGCAGCGCCGGACGGGACTCTGGAAACACCATATATTTT
TRBV6-1	.	TRBJ2-7	TRBD1	CASSEVVRGYEQYF	TGTGCCAGCAGTGAAGTAGTCAGGGGGTACGAGCAGTACTTC
TRBV5-4	.	TRBJ2-3	TRBD1	CASSFGNRAGGGDTQYF	TGTGCCAGCAGCTTTGGGAACAGGGCAGGGGGCGGGGATACGCAGTATTTT
TRBV29-1	.	TRBJ2-7	.	CSVETGPDYEQYF	TGCAGCGTAGAGACAGGTCCCGACTACGAGCAGTACTTC
TRBV19	.	TRBJ1-6	TRBD1	CASRTTGFDSPLHF	TGTGCCAGTAGGACGACAGGGTTTGATTCACCCCTCCACTTT
TRBV7-9	.	TRBJ2-1	TRBD1	CASSVDRDPFF	TGTGCCAGCAGCGTCGACAGGGATCCGTTCTTC
TRBV9	once	TRBJ2-6	.	CASSVGFAGSSGANVLTF	TGTGCCAGCAGCGTAGGGTTTGCGGGAAGCTCTGGGGCCAACGTCCTGACTTTC
TRBV18	.	TRBJ1-1	.	CASSPPPGVTEAFF	TGTGCCAGCTCACCACCGCCAGGGGTGACTGAAGCTTTCTTT
TRBV19	.	TRBJ2-2	TRBD2	CASRPGLASGELFF	TGTGCCAGTAGACCGGGACTAGCGAGCGGGGAGCTGTTTTTT
TRBV9	.	TRBJ2-3	TRBD2	CASSVVGRGSTDTQYF	TGTGCCAGCAGCGTAGTTGGGCGGGGGAGCACAGATACGCAGTATTTT
TRBV9	.	TRBJ2-5	TRBD2	CASSGTSGGAQETQYF	TGTGCCAGCAGCGGTACTAGCGGGGGGGCCCAAGAGACCCAGTACTTC
TRBV27	.	TRBJ2-7	.	CASSLSVAYEQYF	TGTGCCAGCAGTTTATCAGTAGCGTACGAGCAGTACTTC
TRBV4-3	.	TRBJ2-1	TRBD2	CASSQEDLVAGGPGYNEQFF	TGCGCCAGCAGCCAAGAAGACCTAGTAGCGGGAGGGCCAGGATACAATGAGCAGTTCTTC
TRBV21-1	.	TRBJ2-1	.	CASSKGHRENSYNEQFF	TGTGCCAGCAGCAAAGGCCACAGGGAGAACTCCTACAATGAGCAGTTCTTC